This T cell receptor beta chain stems from a study of blood T cell repertoires in COVID-19. Study information: Samples taken during acute and convalescent COVID-19 were collected in the United States, Italy and Spain. The cDNA or gDNA used as material had been derived from T cells, B-cell-depleted T cells, or PBMCs.

Profiling relied on immunoSEQ multiplex PCR, and the TCRdb table lists in-frame clones only, not all of them. The table lists about 220,000 clones, 82% of them singletons, with under 8.5% in the top ten. Followed over time, Seattle patients had been enrolled while infection was active. The germline gives CDR1 KGHSH, CDR2 LQKENI. V was clipped by 11 bases and J by 4 bases, with 20 bases between them. CDR3 length equals 14 residues. This TCR was recovered from a woman aged 80 or over with COVID-19, enrolled during active disease. This chain joins TRBV18 and TRBJ1-1; D is ambiguous. Sequencing was done on a sample of peripheral blood. In nucleotides, the CDR3 is TGTGCCTCGTTACCTAGCCGAGATAGCACTGAAGCTTTCTTT. The encoded protein is CASLPSRDSTEAFF.